This record concerns one T cell receptor beta chain sequence. Antigen specificity is unknown. The data are from a study of T cell repertoires in cytomegalovirus infection. Overall study: It can be stated that public TCR beta signatures indicated CMV infection as well as a matching HLA type.

Study results and limitations: CMV-specific HLA-C-restricted TCR beta clonotypes dominated the ex vivo response. Cumulative frequency of public TCR beta families picked out carriers of CMV plus the relevant HLA.

TCRdb re-analysed the reads in MiXCR, keeping a single row per CDR3 protein. The sample lists about 310,000 distinct CDR3 sequences; about a sixth were seen once. This clonotype was obtained from a human donor in good health (CMV status not recorded). Some clones in this sample may be carry-over from other donors' samples. Source material: PBMCs.

The CDR3 loop is CSVETDSGADTQYF. In nucleotides, the CDR3 is TGCAGCGTTGAGACAGACTCGGGCGCAGATACGCAGTATTTT. The genes are TRBV29-1 and TRBJ2-3; tentatively, D is TRBD1 (5 bases). The CDR3 covers 14 residues. With 3 bases removed from V and 4 bases from J, the gap between germline ends came to 14 bases. Germline CDR1 and CDR2: SQVTM and ANQGSEA.